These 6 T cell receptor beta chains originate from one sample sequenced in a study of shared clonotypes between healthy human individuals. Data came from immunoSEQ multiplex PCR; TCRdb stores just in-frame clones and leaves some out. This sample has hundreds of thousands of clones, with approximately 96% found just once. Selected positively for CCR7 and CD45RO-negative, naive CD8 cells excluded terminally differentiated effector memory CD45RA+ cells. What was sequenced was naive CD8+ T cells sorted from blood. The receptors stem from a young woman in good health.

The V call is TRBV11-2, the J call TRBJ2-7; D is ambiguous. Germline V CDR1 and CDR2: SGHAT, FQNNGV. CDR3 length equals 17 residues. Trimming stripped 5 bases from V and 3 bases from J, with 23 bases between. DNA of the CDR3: TGTGCCAGCAGCGCCACCGGCTACGAACCCCTCCACTACGAGCAGTACTTC. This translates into CASSATGYEPLHYEQYF.

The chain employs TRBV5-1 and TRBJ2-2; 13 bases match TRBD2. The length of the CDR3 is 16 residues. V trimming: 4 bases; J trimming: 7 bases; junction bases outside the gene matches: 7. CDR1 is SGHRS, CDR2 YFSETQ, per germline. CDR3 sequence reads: CASSRTSGSWDGELFF. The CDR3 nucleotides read TGCGCCAGCAGCCGGACTAGCGGGAGTTGGGACGGGGAGCTGTTTTTT.

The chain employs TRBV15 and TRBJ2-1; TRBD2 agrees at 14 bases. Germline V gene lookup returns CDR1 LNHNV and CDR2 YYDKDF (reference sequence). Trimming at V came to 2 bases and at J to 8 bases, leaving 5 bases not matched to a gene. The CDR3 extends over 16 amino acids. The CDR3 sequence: CATSRRGTSGSYEQFF. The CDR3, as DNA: TGTGCCACCAGCAGAAGGGGGACTAGCGGGAGTTATGAGCAGTTCTTC.

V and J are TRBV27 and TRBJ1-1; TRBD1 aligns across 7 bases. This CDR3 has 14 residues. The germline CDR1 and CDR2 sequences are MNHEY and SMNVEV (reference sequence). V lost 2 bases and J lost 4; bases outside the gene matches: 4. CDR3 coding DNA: TGTGCCAGCAGTTTAAGAGGGGGCTTCACTGAAGCTTTCTTT. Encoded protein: CASSLRGGFTEAFF.

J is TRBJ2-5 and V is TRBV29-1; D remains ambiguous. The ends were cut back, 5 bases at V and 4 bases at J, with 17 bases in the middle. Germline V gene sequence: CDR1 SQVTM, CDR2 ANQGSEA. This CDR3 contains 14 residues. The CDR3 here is CSVLTRGRAETQYF. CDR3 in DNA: TGCAGCGTTCTGACCCGAGGAAGGGCAGAGACCCAGTACTTC.

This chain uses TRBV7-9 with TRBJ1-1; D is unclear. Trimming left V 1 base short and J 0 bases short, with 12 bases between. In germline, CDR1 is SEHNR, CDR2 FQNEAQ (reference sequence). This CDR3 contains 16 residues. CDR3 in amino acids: CASSLGAGSMNTEAFF. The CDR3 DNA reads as TGTGCCAGCAGCTTAGGGGCGGGTAGCATGAACACTGAAGCTTTCTTT.